This T cell receptor beta chain was documented in a study of OX40 agonist ivuxolimab in advanced cancers. General observations from the study: Dose levels from 0.1 to 3.0 mg/kg saw CD4+ and CD8+ blood T cells expand clonally by week 6.

Produced via immunoSEQ multiplex PCR; TCRdb's table is partial and in-frame only. The sample contains some 41,000 clones, around 87% of which appear only once. The CDR3 spans 14 residues. The V gene's germline CDR1 is SGHRS and CDR2 YFSETQ. The V gene lost 1 base and the J gene lost 1 base, with 8 bases spanning the gap. For this clone: Its target is not known.

The TCR was taken from an adult with an advanced solid tumor such as melanoma, head and neck, liver or kidney cancer. V gene TRBV5-1 combines with J gene TRBJ2-5; D may match TRBD1 or TRBD2 (5 bases each). The specimen was CD4+ or CD8+ T cells sorted from blood, collected in a trial of the OX40 agonist ivuxolimab. The CDR3 region is CASSLLGVQETQYF. The CDR3 coding sequence is TGCGCCAGCAGCTTGCTGGGGGTCCAAGAGACCCAGTACTTC.